The 23 T cell receptor beta chains given below trace back to one sample, sequenced in a study of T cell repertoires in cytomegalovirus infection (dated by TCRdb to the late 2010s). The instrument given in TCRdb is Illumina HiSeq 1500. TCRdb reran the public reads through fastp at Q25 and MiXCR, keeping productive beta chains. Each entry merges the rows of one CDR3 protein and shows their most common DNA and genes. The sample table shows 250,000 to 300,000 distinct CDR3 sequences, and around 9% are seen once. The ten largest clones represent around 15% of the sample. The sequencing input was PBMCs. The receptor source for this set is a human donor in good health (CMV status not recorded). Some clones in this sample may be carry-over from other donors' samples.

The chain links TRBV5-1 to TRBJ2-7; D remains unclear. Trimming took off 1 base at V and 2 bases at J, with 10 bases between the two ends. The CDR3 has 14 amino acids. Per germline, CDR1 SGHRS and CDR2 YFSETQ. CDR3: CASSLYRRPYEQYF. The CDR3 DNA reads TGCGCCAGCAGCTTGTACCGCAGGCCCTACGAGCAGTACTTC.

This clonotype occurred many times. CDR3 sequence reads: CASSTRTGGEERPQHF. The CDR3, as DNA: TGTGCCAGCAGCACCCGGACAGGAGGGGAGGAGAGGCCCCAGCATTTT. This chain connects TRBV7-9 to TRBJ1-5; 7 nucleotides align to TRBD1. V lost 5 bases and J lost 9; bases outside the gene matches: 16. The CDR3 contains 16 residues. The germline V gene has CDR1 SEHNR and CDR2 FQNEAQ (reference sequence).

The table lists this clonotype with many counts. CDR3 in DNA: TGCAGTCCTATAGGGACAGAGGGCAATGAGCAGTTCTTC. Its protein is CSPIGTEGNEQFF. This rearrangement joins TRBV20-1 to TRBJ2-1; 7 positions match TRBD1. The germline gives CDR1 DFQATT, CDR2 SNEGSKA (reference sequence). CDR3 size: 13 residues. Trimming removed 8 bases from V and 6 bases from J; junction bases left unmatched: 10.

CDR3 coding DNA: TGTGCCAGCAGCTTAGAAACAGGGAACTACGAGCAGTACTTC. Amino acid sequence: CASSLETGNYEQYF. The chain has TRBV11-3 and TRBJ2-7, with TRBD1 as a possible D gene (6 bases). From germline, CDR1 is SGHNT and CDR2 YENEEA. The V gene lost 0 bases and the J gene lost 3 bases, with 9 bases spanning the gap. The CDR3 is 14 residues long.

Many counts were recorded for this clonotype. The J gene is TRBJ1-2, the V gene TRBV28, with 10 bases lining up with TRBD1. The CDR3 is 18 residues long. The V gene's germline CDR1 is MDHEN and CDR2 SYDVKM. With V trimmed by 1 base and J by 7 bases, 15 bases remained unmatched. DNA for the CDR3: TGTGCCAGCAGTTTATCCGCCCGCGGGTCTGGACAGGGGGGTGGCTACACCTTC. Translated, it gives CASSLSARGSGQGGGYTF.

In this sample, this clonotype turned up many times. The V and J genes are TRBV28 and TRBJ1-4; TRBD1 matches 10 bases. V lost 6 bases and J lost 8; bases outside the gene matches: 12. CDR3 size: 16 residues. Germline V gene lookup returns CDR1 MDHEN and CDR2 SYDVKM. CDR3 sequence (DNA): TGTGCCAGCAGCCCCGGACAGGGGGTAAGAAAGGAAAAACTGTTTTTT. As protein: CASSPGQGVRKEKLFF.

This clonotype was found many times. The rearrangement links TRBV7-7 to TRBJ2-2; the match to TRBD1 covers 7 bases. Germline loops: CDR1 SSHAT, CDR2 FNYEAQ (reference sequence). V gave up 5 bases and J gave up 6 bases; unmatched junction bases: 6. The CDR3 runs 14 residues. CDR3 nucleotides: TGTGCCAGCAGCCCCGACAGGGCCGCCGGGGAGCTGTTTTTT. Translated, it gives CASSPDRAAGELFF.

In this sample, this clonotype turned up once. The genes are TRBV19 and TRBJ2-7; the D is unclear. This CDR3 has 14 residues. CDR1 and CDR2 from the germline V gene are LNHDA and SQIVND (reference sequence). Deletions cut 1 base from V and 2 bases from J, with 9 bases between. Written as DNA, the CDR3 is TGTGCCAGTAGTATAGTTTGGGGTACCTACGAGCAGTACTTC. It specifies CASSIVWGTYEQYF.

This clonotype was picked up many times. This chain joins TRBV11-1 and TRBJ2-7; TRBD1 might be the D (7 bases). The germline CDR1 and CDR2 sequences are SGHAT and FQDESV (reference sequence). This CDR3 contains 14 residues. The V end lost 5 bases, the J end lost 4 bases, and 15 bases lay between the germline ends. CDR3 protein: CASSPAGGPYEQYF. Here the CDR3 DNA reads TGTGCCAGCAGCCCAGCAGGGGGGCCTTACGAGCAGTACTTC.

This clonotype was observed at least ten times. The chain combines TRBV11-3 with TRBJ2-2; D may correspond to TRBD1 or TRBD2 (6 bases each). CDR3 size: 15 residues. CDR1 SGHNT and CDR2 YENEEA come from the germline V gene. V was cut by 5 bases and J by 4 bases, with 14 bases left in between. CDR3 nucleotide sequence: TGTGCCAGCAGCAGAGAGGGGGGAATCACCGGGGAGCTGTTTTTT. As protein: CASSREGGITGELFF. The complete variable domain, with remaining parts taken from reference TRBV11-3 and TRBJ2-2, reads EAGVVQSPRYKIIEKKQPVAFWCNPISGHNTLYWYLQNLGQGPELLIRYENEEAVDDSQLPKDRFSAERLKGVDSTLKIQPAELGDSAVYLCASSREGGITGELFFGEGSRLTVL.

The sample holds many counts of this clonotype. The chain recombines TRBV7-2 with TRBJ1-1; no reliable D call. V was cut by 2 bases and J by 0 bases, with 10 bases left in between. This CDR3 contains 15 residues. Germline lookup yields CDR1 SGHTA and CDR2 FQGNSA. CDR3 sequence: CASSLSPQMNTEAFF. The CDR3 region has the DNA TGTGCCAGCAGCTTATCGCCACAGATGAACACTGAAGCTTTCTTT.

This clonotype was counted ten times or more. V usage is TRBV7-2 and J usage is TRBJ2-7; 8 nucleotides match TRBD2. The germline V gene encodes CDR1 SGHTA and CDR2 FQGNSA. Trimming cost V 5 bases and J 2 bases; bases outside gene matches: 5. The CDR3 has 14 residues. The CDR3 reads CASSREGITYEQYF. DNA for the CDR3: TGTGCCAGCAGCCGGGAGGGGATCACCTACGAGCAGTACTTC.

Ten or more counts support this clonotype. The rearrangement links TRBV7-3 to TRBJ2-7, with D tentatively TRBD1 (5 bases). The germline V and J ends were trimmed by 5 bases and 5 bases, with 13 bases remaining between them. Germline lookup yields CDR1 SGHTA and CDR2 FQGTGA. This CDR3 has 13 residues. The CDR3 reads CASSPSQGHEQYF. The CDR3 bases are TGTGCCAGCAGCCCCTCGCAGGGCCACGAGCAGTACTTC.

About this clonotype itself: Given a much more abundant clone one base away, this may be a read error. This rearrangement joins TRBV7-6 to TRBJ1-3; D gene ambiguous. The CDR3 contains 15 residues. Germline assignment: CDR1 SGHVS and CDR2 FNYEAQ. With 4 bases removed from V and 2 bases from J, the gap between germline ends came to 12 bases. The CDR3 region has the DNA TGTGCCAGCAGCTCCTGTGGGCAGCCTGGAAACACCATATATTTT. This codes for CASSSCGQPGNTIYF.

The table lists this clonotype with a few counts. Here the CDR3 DNA reads TGTGCCAGTAGTATTGTTAGGGTGAATTCACCCCTCCACTTT. It yields the protein CASSIVRVNSPLHF. This chain connects TRBV19 to TRBJ1-6; D ambiguous. This CDR3 contains 14 residues. Trimming took off 3 bases at V and 7 bases at J, with 10 bases between the two ends. Germline CDR1 and CDR2: LNHDA and SQIVND (reference sequence).

This clonotype came up a few times. V gene TRBV12-3 or TRBV12-4 combines with J gene TRBJ2-2; D is ambiguous. This CDR3 comprises 13 residues. Trimming took off 5 bases at V and 7 bases at J, with 11 bases between the two ends. The CDR3 DNA sequence: TGTGCCAGCAGTGTAGTCCTCGGCGGGGAGCTGTTTTTT. As protein: CASSVVLGGELFF.

In this sample, this clonotype turned up a few times. The chain has TRBV20-1 and TRBJ1-3; D remains ambiguous. CDR1 is DFQATT and CDR2 is SNEGSKA in the germline V gene (reference sequence). The CDR3 length is 15 residues. V shed 0 bases and J shed 1 base, with 10 bases lying between them. CDR3 sequence: CSARDQKVSGNTIYF. The CDR3, as DNA: TGCAGTGCTAGAGATCAGAAAGTTTCTGGAAACACCATATATTTT.

This chain joins TRBV7-9 and TRBJ2-3; D is unresolved. The CDR3 is made up of 15 amino acids. CDR1 SEHNR and CDR2 FQNEAQ come from the germline V gene (reference sequence). The V gene lost 1 base and the J gene lost 8 bases, with 16 bases spanning the gap. The CDR3, as DNA: TGTGCCAGCAGCTTAGATGCATCCGTGCTCAGTACGCAGTATTTT. Translated: CASSLDASVLSTQYF.

This clonotype showed up just a few times. The chain joins TRBV10-3 to TRBJ1-1; 7 bases agree with TRBD1. V lost 4 bases and J lost 1; bases outside the gene matches: 6. The CDR3 covers 15 residues. Looked up from germline, CDR1 is ENHRY and CDR2 is SYGVKD. CDR3 coding DNA: TGTGCCATCAGTGCTCCGGACAGGAGGAACACTGAAGCTTTCTTT. As protein: CAISAPDRRNTEAFF.

This clonotype has a handful of counts. The gene calls are TRBV5-8 and TRBJ2-4, with D possibly matching TRBD1 (6 bases). Germline V lookup: CDR1 SGHTS, CDR2 YDEGEE. Trimming pared 4 bases from V and 0 bases from J, leaving 11 bases between. The CDR3 totals 15 residues. CDR3 protein: CASSGQRLAKNIQYF. The CDR3 nucleotides read TGTGCCAGCAGCGGACAGAGACTAGCCAAAAACATTCAGTACTTC.

At least ten counts were recorded for this clonotype. V usage is TRBV6-2 or TRBV6-3 and J usage is TRBJ2-7, with D uncertain. With 11 bases removed from V and 3 bases from J, the gap between germline ends came to 20 bases. Germline CDR1 is MNHEY and CDR2 is SVGEGT. CDR3 length equals 14 residues. DNA of the CDR3: TGTGCCGCATTGACGTGGCAGGATTTCTACGAGCAGTACTTC. It is translated as CAALTWQDFYEQYF.

This clonotype was seen at least ten times. This chain joins TRBV29-1 and TRBJ1-1; 7 bases map to TRBD1. This CDR3 comprises 13 residues. Germline lookup yields CDR1 SQVTM and CDR2 ANQGSEA. The V and J ends lost 5 bases and 0 bases, in that order; junction bases with no gene match: 3. CDR3 DNA: TGCAGCGTTCTACAGGGGCTGAACACTGAAGCTTTCTTT. This translates into CSVLQGLNTEAFF.

This clonotype was seen a handful of times. The V and J genes are TRBV20-1 and TRBJ1-2; D not resolved. CDR3 size: 12 residues. Germline lookup yields CDR1 DFQATT and CDR2 SNEGSKA (reference sequence). V was clipped by 2 bases and J by 2 bases, with 6 bases between them. CDR3 DNA sequence: TGCAGTGCTAGAACTTCAAACTATGGCTACACCTTC. This encodes CSARTSNYGYTF.